The 32 T cell receptor beta chains presented below share a single source sample, sequenced in a study of radiotherapy plus CTLA-4 blockade in lung cancer. Sequenced by immunoSEQ multiplex PCR; TCRdb stores in-frame clones only, minus some. The table records about 90,000 clones, roughly four fifths of them present only once. The material sequenced was peripheral blood, taken from a patient treated with radiotherapy plus ipilimumab. Receptor source: a human donor with non-small cell lung cancer that progressed on radiotherapy plus ipilimumab.

V and J are TRBV27 and TRBJ1-2, with 8 bases lining up with TRBD1. Germline V CDR1 and CDR2: MNHEY, SMNVEV (reference sequence). The CDR3 has 14 residues. The junction had 8 bases not matched to a gene; V was cut back by 3 bases and J by 8 bases. The CDR3 region has the DNA TGTGCCAGCAGTTTGGGCGGACAGGGTGGCGGCTACACCTTC. This sequence encodes CASSLGGQGGGYTF.

This sequence joins TRBV9 and TRBJ1-2; the match to TRBD1 covers 7 bases. Germline CDR1 reads SGDLS; CDR2 reads YYNGEE. The CDR3 loop spans 15 amino acids. The J segment lost 8 bases and the V segment lost 0 bases, leaving 10 bases of the junction unmatched. The CDR3 region is CASSVATGALGGYTF. The CDR3 DNA is TGTGCCAGCAGCGTAGCTACAGGGGCACTTGGAGGCTACACCTTC.

In this sample, this clone turned up a few times. The V gene is TRBV18, the J gene TRBJ1-1; 8 bases are shared with TRBD1. V shed 3 bases, J shed 0 bases, and the junction held 0 bases outside the gene matches. The CDR3 has 14 amino acids. CDR1 is KGHSH and CDR2 is LQKENI in the germline V gene. CDR3 DNA: TGTGCCAGCTCACCGGACAGGGTGAACACTGAAGCTTTCTTT. This sequence encodes CASSPDRVNTEAFF.

This rearrangement joins TRBV9 to TRBJ2-3, with 7 bases identical to TRBD2. Germline V gene lookup returns CDR1 SGDLS and CDR2 YYNGEE. CDR3 size: 13 residues. V shed 4 bases, J shed 10 bases, and the junction held 9 bases outside the gene matches. The CDR3 is CASSLRLSGSQYF. Written as DNA, the CDR3 is TGTGCCAGCAGCCTTCGACTTAGCGGGTCGCAGTATTTT.

This clone was counted a single time. This chain links TRBV2 with TRBJ2-7; TRBD1 is a possible D gene (6 bases). Looked up from germline, CDR1 is SNHLY and CDR2 is FYNNEI. V gave up 5 bases and J gave up 2 bases, with 10 bases separating them. The CDR3 is made up of 13 amino acids. The CDR3 DNA reads as TGTGCCAGCAGTAAGGACAGCCCCTACGAGCAGTACTTC. This sequence encodes CASSKDSPYEQYF.

The chain combines TRBV6-6 with TRBJ1-3; D is unresolved. With 4 bases removed from V and 4 bases from J, the gap between germline ends came to 14 bases. Germline CDR1 is MNHNY and CDR2 is SVGAGI (reference sequence). The CDR3 is 15 amino acids. The CDR3 DNA reads TGTGCCAGCAGTTCCCCCTCCTCTGGGGGAAACACCATATATTTT. Amino acid sequence: CASSSPSSGGNTIYF.

This chain joins TRBV5-1 and TRBJ1-2; D may be TRBD1 (5 bases). The CDR3 is 17 amino acids. Between the trimmed V and J ends, which lost 1 base and 0 bases, there was a span of 16 bases. Germline V CDR1 and CDR2: SGHRS, YFSETQ. Here the CDR3 DNA reads TGCGCCAGCAGCTTGCGGTTATGGGGGGAACCTAACTATGGCTACACCTTC. Translated: CASSLRLWGEPNYGYTF.

The gene calls are TRBV10-3 and TRBJ1-1, with D possibly TRBD1 on 6 matching bases. Trimming cost V 11 bases and J 0 bases, with 10 bases left between them. The CDR3 contains 12 residues. Per the germline V gene, CDR1 is ENHRY and CDR2 is SYGVKD. CDR3 coding DNA: TGTGCCGCAGGACAGATGAACACTGAAGCTTTCTTT. Translated: CAAGQMNTEAFF.

This chain connects TRBV6-5 to TRBJ1-2; 10 nucleotides agree with TRBD1. The CDR3 has 15 residues. Germline V lookup: CDR1 MNHEY, CDR2 SVGAGI. The V gene end was trimmed by 6 bases and the J gene end by 4 bases; junction bases not matched to a gene: 8. This CDR3 is CASSRDRGPVYGYTF. CDR3 in DNA: TGTGCCAGCAGCCGTGACAGGGGGCCGGTCTATGGCTACACCTTC.

Here the CDR3 reads CASSRTGGTQPQHF. The CDR3, as DNA: TGTGCCAGCAGTCGGACAGGGGGGACTCAGCCCCAGCATTTT. The genes are TRBV6-5 and TRBJ1-5; 10 bases line up with TRBD1. The CDR3 has 14 amino acids. Trimming took 5 bases from V and 6 from J; bases not matched to a gene: 4. Germline CDR1 MNHEY, CDR2 SVGAGI.

The chain has TRBV30 and TRBJ2-3, with D perhaps TRBD1 or TRBD2 (5 bases each). The CDR3 has 13 residues. CDR1 and CDR2 from the germline V gene are GTSNPN and SVGIG (reference sequence). V was cut by 0 bases and J by 2 bases, with 6 bases left in between. The CDR3 region is CAWSVGTTDTQYF. Here the CDR3 DNA reads TGTGCCTGGAGTGTTGGGACCACAGATACGCAGTATTTT.

The V gene is TRBV4-1, the J gene TRBJ2-7; 7 nucleotides align to TRBD2. CDR1 and CDR2 from the germline V gene are MGHRA and YSYEKL. The CDR3 sequence is 14 residues long. Trimming at V came to 4 bases and at J to 7 bases, leaving 10 bases not matched to a gene. The CDR3 region is CASSLDPGRREQYF. The CDR3 bases are TGCGCCAGCAGCCTGGATCCCGGGAGGCGTGAGCAGTACTTC.

The chain uses TRBV15 and TRBJ2-7, with 10 positions matching TRBD1. The CDR3 consists of 15 residues. Germline V CDR1 and CDR2: LNHNV, YYDKDF (reference sequence). The V gene end was trimmed by 0 bases and the J gene end by 5 bases; junction bases not matched to a gene: 4. CDR3 protein: CATSREGQGIHEQYF. In nucleotides, the CDR3 is TGTGCCACCAGCAGAGAGGGACAGGGGATCCACGAGCAGTACTTC.

The chain is built from TRBV19 and TRBJ2-5; TRBD2 matches at 7 bases. CDR3 length: 14 residues. With 5 bases clipped from V and 5 bases from J, the junction kept 8 bases outside the gene matches. Germline loops: CDR1 LNHDA, CDR2 SQIVND (reference sequence). The CDR3 coding sequence is TGTGCCAGTAGTCTCGGGGTGGGGGGGGAGACCCAGTACTTC. Residues: CASSLGVGGETQYF.

The table lists this clone with a count of one. The CDR3 spells CASSALTGAGNIQYF. The CDR3 DNA sequence: TGTGCCAGCAGCGCACTGACAGGGGCGGGGAACATTCAGTACTTC. The rearrangement joins TRBV9 to TRBJ2-4; 8 nucleotides match TRBD1. The germline CDR1 and CDR2 sequences are SGDLS and YYNGEE. The CDR3 has 15 amino acids. With V trimmed by 3 bases and J by 7 bases, 9 bases remained unmatched.

The chain is built from TRBV7-9 and TRBJ2-7; D not certain. Germline CDR1 and CDR2: SEHNR and FQNEAQ (reference sequence). V was clipped by 5 bases and J by 2 bases, with 4 bases between them. The CDR3 runs to 11 residues. CDR3 sequence reads: CASSRTYEQYF. The CDR3 DNA reads TGTGCCAGCAGCCGAACCTACGAGCAGTACTTC.

V is TRBV4-1 and J is TRBJ1-4; 7 nucleotides line up with TRBD1. The CDR3 runs 15 residues. Looked up from germline, CDR1 is MGHRA and CDR2 is YSYEKL. V was pared by 4 bases and J by 2 bases, with 4 bases of the junction left unmatched. The CDR3 nucleotides read TGCGCCAGCAGCCGGAGCAGGGGGACTAATGAAAAACTGTTTTTT. Translating gives CASSRSRGTNEKLFF.

This clone was picked up one time. The chain has TRBV10-2 and TRBJ2-5; the D gene is possibly TRBD1 (5 bases). Trimming pared 9 bases from V and 0 bases from J, leaving 8 bases between. CDR3 length: 12 residues. Per germline, CDR1 WSHSY and CDR2 SAAADI. In nucleotides, the CDR3 is TGCGCCAGTTCACAGGACCAAGAGACCCAGTACTTC. This encodes CASSQDQETQYF.

This chain uses TRBV30 with TRBJ2-7; D gene unclear. The CDR3 extends over 11 amino acids. CDR1 is GTSNPN and CDR2 is SVGIG in the germline V gene (reference sequence). Between the trimmed V and J ends, which lost 5 bases and 7 bases, there was a span of 12 bases. CDR3 sequence (DNA): TGTGCCTGGCCCGGCCCGACAGAGCAGTACTTC. Its protein is CAWPGPTEQYF.

The count of this clone is one. V gene TRBV11-1 combines with J gene TRBJ2-1; 9 bases line up with TRBD2. Germline loops: CDR1 SGHAT, CDR2 FQDESV (reference sequence). The V and J ends lost 3 bases and 10 bases, in that order; junction bases with no gene match: 7. The CDR3 covers 14 residues. CDR3 protein: CASSFAGGVIEQFF. The DNA for the CDR3 is TGTGCCAGCAGCTTTGCGGGAGGGGTGATCGAGCAGTTCTTC.

This clone was observed a handful of times. V gene TRBV4-3 combines with J gene TRBJ2-3; 9 positions agree with TRBD2. V lost 0 bases to trimming and J lost 3 bases; unmatched junction nucleotides: 7. This CDR3 has 17 amino acids. Germline CDR1 reads LGHNA; CDR2 reads YSLEER. The CDR3 loop reads CASSQDRGSGRTDTQYF. The CDR3 region has the DNA TGCGCCAGCAGCCAAGATCGGGGTAGCGGGAGAACAGATACGCAGTATTTT.

The genes are TRBV25-1 and TRBJ2-7, with D maybe TRBD1 (6 bases). This CDR3 region has 15 residues. V lost 2 bases to trimming and J lost 2 bases, with 13 bases between them. The germline CDR1 and CDR2 sequences are MGHDK and SYGVNS. In DNA, the CDR3 is TGTGCCAGCAGTGAAGTAGGGACACCCGCCTACGAGCAGTACTTC. It specifies CASSEVGTPAYEQYF.

The CDR3 reads CAWSTPGQNSNQPQHF. In nucleotides, the CDR3 is TGTGCCTGGAGTACACCGGGACAGAATAGCAATCAGCCCCAGCATTTT. The V gene is TRBV30, the J gene TRBJ1-5, with 7 bases that match TRBD1. The CDR3 has 16 residues. V shed 2 bases, J shed 0 bases, and the junction held 7 bases outside the gene matches. Looked up from germline, CDR1 is GTSNPN and CDR2 is SVGIG (reference sequence).

The chain employs TRBV4-2 and TRBJ1-5, with unresolved D. The germline V gene encodes CDR1 LGHNA and CDR2 YNFKEQ. V gave up 0 bases and J gave up 9 bases, with 18 bases separating them. The CDR3 covers 16 residues. The CDR3 DNA reads TGTGCCAGCAGCCAAGATTTGGCAGGCCTTCAAGGGCCCCAGCATTTT. It yields the protein CASSQDLAGLQGPQHF.

The chain recombines TRBV5-1 with TRBJ2-7, with TRBD1 as a possible D gene (6 bases). This CDR3 has 13 residues. Trimming removed 5 bases at V and 6 bases at J, with 15 bases between. Germline lookup yields CDR1 SGHRS and CDR2 YFSETQ. CDR3 region: CASRTPQGSEQYF. Written as DNA, the CDR3 is TGCGCCAGCAGGACTCCACAGGGCAGCGAGCAGTACTTC.

The CDR3 bases are TGTGCCAGTCGCACCTCTACACAGGGTTACACCGGGGAGCTGTTTTTT. Protein sequence: CASRTSTQGYTGELFF. V and J are TRBV19 and TRBJ2-2, with D perhaps matching TRBD1 (6 bases). CDR3 length equals 16 residues. Per germline, CDR1 LNHDA and CDR2 SQIVND (reference sequence). Trimming took 8 bases from V and 3 from J, leaving 19 bases between them.

The chain links TRBV5-6 to TRBJ2-3; TRBD2 matches 9 bases. Germline trimming cut 3 bases from V and 5 bases from J; bases unmatched to any gene: 4. CDR3 length: 14 amino acids. Germline V gives CDR1 SGHDT, CDR2 YYEEEE. Written as DNA, the CDR3 is TGTGCCAGCAGCTATAGCGGGGGAGGAGATACGCAGTATTTT. This gives the protein CASSYSGGGDTQYF.

The chain uses TRBV5-8 and TRBJ1-2, with no clear D. The length of the CDR3 is 14 residues. The V end lost 1 base, the J end lost 3 bases, and 10 bases lay between the germline ends. Per germline, CDR1 SGHTS and CDR2 YDEGEE. CDR3 sequence: CASSLLRGDYGYTF. The CDR3 nucleotides are TGTGCCAGCAGCTTGTTGCGGGGTGACTATGGCTACACCTTC.

The rearrangement joins TRBV6-5 to TRBJ2-1; no clear D gene. This CDR3 has 11 residues. V lost 5 bases and J 10 bases, leaving 9 bases between the germline ends. Germline V lookup: CDR1 MNHEY, CDR2 SVGAGI. The CDR3: CASSDRIEQFF. In DNA, the CDR3 is TGTGCCAGCAGTGACCGGATCGAGCAGTTCTTC.

A few counts support this clone. The chain uses TRBV19 and TRBJ2-1; D not certain. The ends were cut back, 2 bases at V and 4 bases at J, with 6 bases in the middle. CDR1 is LNHDA and CDR2 is SQIVND in the germline V gene (reference sequence). This CDR3 comprises 13 residues. CDR3 sequence reads: CASSISAYNEQFF. The DNA for the CDR3 is TGTGCCAGTAGTATATCCGCATACAATGAGCAGTTCTTC.

J is TRBJ1-1 and V is TRBV2; D gene ambiguous. The CDR3 covers 15 residues. Trimming shortened V by 4 bases and J by 0 bases, and 12 bases separated the two germline ends. Germline V CDR1 and CDR2: SNHLY, FYNNEI. Written as DNA, the CDR3 is TGTGCCAGCAGTGCCCGGGAGCCGGTGAACACTGAAGCTTTCTTT. This codes for CASSAREPVNTEAFF.

The chain joins TRBV4-3 to TRBJ2-3; 16 positions agree with TRBD2. CDR1 and CDR2 from the germline V gene are LGHNA and YSLEER. V trimming: 1 base; J trimming: 6 bases; junction bases outside the gene matches: 4. The CDR3 is 17 amino acids. The DNA for the CDR3 is TGCGCCAGCAGCCAAGTGGGACTAGCGGGAGGGGGTGATACGCAGTATTTT. The encoded protein is CASSQVGLAGGGDTQYF.